Each of the 30 T cell receptor beta chains below was sequenced from the same sample in a study of human T cells and chemical hapten exposure. As for time point: pre-sensitization, week 0. Treatment here: therapeutic diphenylcyclopropenone sensitization with weekly scalp DPC. TCRdb re-called the RACE reads through MiXCR, storing one row per CDR3 protein. The sample carries 350,000 to 400,000 distinct CDR3 sequences, approximately 5% recorded once. The sequencing here drew on whole blood, taken in connection with sensitization to the hapten diphenylcyclopropenone (DPC). The receptors were gathered from a woman in her forties or fifties with alopecia areata. Some clones in this sample may be carry-over from other donors' samples.

About this clonotype itself: This clone may be a read error of a much larger clone one base away. This chain joins TRBV28 and TRBJ2-2; D possibly corresponds to TRBD2 (5 bases). The CDR3 runs 14 residues. Germline CDR1 and CDR2: MDHEN and SYDVKM. Here the CDR3 reads CVSSLLANTGELFF. CDR3 in DNA: TGTGTCAGCAGTTTACTAGCGAACACCGGGGAGCTGTTTTTT.

This clonotype was seen repeatedly, ten times or more. This chain joins TRBV20-1 and TRBJ2-3; D possibly corresponds to TRBD1 (7 bases). The CDR3 covers 13 residues. Germline assignment: CDR1 DFQATT and CDR2 SNEGSKA (reference sequence). The V gene lost 7 bases and the J gene lost 7 bases, with 18 bases spanning the gap. The CDR3 nucleotides read TGCAGTGAGGCGGGACAGTCCCTGAATACGCAGTATTTT. Its translation: CSEAGQSLNTQYF.

This clonotype was picked up many times. The chain uses TRBV5-5 and TRBJ2-2; 7 bases fit TRBD1. There are 16 residues in the CDR3. Germline CDR1 reads SGHKS; CDR2 reads YYEKEE (reference sequence). With V trimmed by 5 bases and J by 0 bases, 7 bases remained unmatched. CDR3 loop: CASRMRQGANTGELFF. The CDR3 DNA sequence: TGTGCCAGCAGGATGAGACAGGGAGCGAACACCGGGGAGCTGTTTTTT.

This clonotype came up many times. The chain joins TRBV13 to TRBJ2-1; TRBD1 aligns across 10 bases. The CDR3 runs to 14 residues. CDR1 and CDR2 (germline): PRHDT, FYEKMQ (reference sequence). The ends lost 4 bases at V and 7 bases at J; junction bases unmatched: 4. The chain's CDR3 is CASSWGTGENEQFF. CDR3 DNA: TGTGCCAGCAGCTGGGGGACAGGGGAAAATGAGCAGTTCTTC. The whole variable domain, remainder taken from reference TRBV13 and TRBJ2-1, is AAGVIQSPRHLIKEKRETATLKCYPIPRHDTVYWYQQGPGQDPQFLISFYEKMQSDKGSIPDRFSAQQFSDYHSELNMSSLELGDSALYFCASSWGTGENEQFFGPGTRLTVL.

The sample holds a few counts of this clonotype. This chain connects TRBV4-1 to TRBJ1-5, with 12 positions matching TRBD1. CDR3 length equals 20 residues. The germline gives CDR1 MGHRA, CDR2 YSYEKL. Trimming removed 4 bases from V and 3 bases from J; junction bases left unmatched: 16. The CDR3 DNA reads TGCGCCAGCAGCCTCGCGGTCCCGGGACAGGGGGCGCGGGTCAATCAGCCCCAGCATTTT. Its protein product is CASSLAVPGQGARVNQPQHF.

This clonotype was counted at least ten times. The chain couples TRBV20-1 to TRBJ2-2, with TRBD1 identical over 7 bases. The CDR3 covers 13 residues. In germline, CDR1 is DFQATT, CDR2 SNEGSKA (reference sequence). The J segment lost 4 bases and the V segment lost 8 bases, leaving 7 bases of the junction unmatched. The CDR3 loop is CSLPGQRTGELFF. The CDR3 nucleotides read TGCAGTCTCCCGGGACAGCGCACCGGGGAGCTGTTTTTT.

This clonotype came up a few times. The chain combines TRBV20-1 with TRBJ2-3; no clear D. CDR1 and CDR2 from the germline V gene are DFQATT and SNEGSKA (reference sequence). Trimming took off 3 bases at V and 0 bases at J, with 7 bases between the two ends. The CDR3 loop spans 13 amino acids. CDR3 loop: CSASLLSTDTQYF. The CDR3 bases are TGCAGTGCTAGTTTGCTTAGCACAGATACGCAGTATTTT.

At least ten counts were recorded for this clonotype. The chain recombines TRBV7-2 with TRBJ2-5; D unclear. V shed 5 bases and J shed 5 bases, with 6 bases lying between them. Germline V gives CDR1 SGHTA, CDR2 FQGNSA. This CDR3 has 11 residues. CDR3 residues: CASSPLETQYF. DNA for the CDR3: TGTGCCAGCAGCCCACTGGAGACCCAGTACTTC.

The J gene is TRBJ1-1, the V gene TRBV6-6; TRBD1 matches 7 bases. V was pared by 7 bases and J by 1 base, with 6 bases of the junction left unmatched. Germline-derived CDR1 and CDR2 are MNHNY and SVGAGI (reference sequence). CDR3 size: 14 residues. CDR3 bases: TGTGCCAGCACCTTCGGACAGGCGAACACTGAAGCTTTCTTT. Residues: CASTFGQANTEAFF.

This clonotype was detected only a few times. The chain couples TRBV7-6 to TRBJ2-3, with D unresolved. The CDR3 is 15 residues long. Trimming took 2 bases from V and 0 from J, leaving 9 bases between them. Germline-derived CDR1 and CDR2 are SGHVS and FNYEAQ. CDR3 sequence (DNA): TGTGCCAGCAGCTTATCTTATGCTAGCACAGATACGCAGTATTTT. It encodes CASSLSYASTDTQYF.

J is TRBJ1-1 and V is TRBV7-9; D is unclear. Germline CDR1 and CDR2: SEHNR and FQNEAQ (reference sequence). The CDR3 has 13 residues. Deletions cut 5 bases from V and 1 base from J, with 8 bases between. For the CDR3, the DNA is TGTGCCAGCAGCCCGCTGACGAACACTGAAGCTTTCTTT. This encodes CASSPLTNTEAFF.

This clonotype was observed at least ten times. The chain employs TRBV3-1 and TRBJ1-5; tentatively, D is TRBD1 (5 bases). CDR1 and CDR2 (germline): LGHDT, YNNKEL (reference sequence). The CDR3 contains 14 residues. Between the trimmed V and J ends, which lost 1 base and 6 bases, there was a span of 10 bases. The CDR3, as DNA: TGTGCCAGCAGCCAAGCAGGGCTGGGTCAGCCCCAGCATTTT. It yields the protein CASSQAGLGQPQHF.

Ten or more counts support this clonotype. The rearrangement links TRBV7-2 to TRBJ2-3; no firm D call. Trimming cost V 5 bases and J 2 bases, with 14 bases left between them. From germline, CDR1 is SGHTA and CDR2 FQGNSA. This CDR3 has 15 amino acids. This CDR3 reads CASSPRGLITDTQYF. CDR3 bases: TGTGCCAGCAGCCCCAGAGGCCTTATCACAGATACGCAGTATTTT.

V usage is TRBV5-1 and J usage is TRBJ1-5; no firm D call. Germline CDR1 SGHRS, CDR2 YFSETQ. Trimming removed 0 bases from V and 0 bases from J, with 10 bases in between. The CDR3 is 16 amino acids. In nucleotides, the CDR3 is TGCGCCAGCAGCTTGGACGGGCCAGATAGCAATCAGCCCCAGCATTTT. Encoded protein: CASSLDGPDSNQPQHF.

This clonotype has only a few counts. The J gene is TRBJ2-2, the V gene TRBV30; no clear D. CDR3 length: 15 residues. Germline V gives CDR1 GTSNPN, CDR2 SVGIG (reference sequence). Between the trimmed V and J ends, which lost 3 bases and 1 base, there was a span of 12 bases. The CDR3 is CAWSLQLGNTGELFF. The CDR3 DNA reads TGTGCCTGGAGCCTCCAACTCGGGAACACCGGGGAGCTGTTTTTT.

In this sample, this clonotype turned up many times. The V and J genes are TRBV20-1 and TRBJ1-2; the match to TRBD1 covers 10 bases. V was pared by 8 bases and J by 7 bases, with 10 bases of the junction left unmatched. CDR1 is DFQATT and CDR2 is SNEGSKA in the germline V gene (reference sequence). This CDR3 spans 13 amino acids. The CDR3 sequence: CSINLGQGGGYTF. DNA for the CDR3: TGCAGTATAAACCTCGGACAGGGGGGTGGCTACACCTTC.

Many counts were recorded for this clonotype. The chain carries TRBV3-1 and TRBJ1-4, with a tentative D call TRBD1 (5 bases). The CDR3 runs 14 residues. V was shortened by 4 bases and J by 5 bases, with 11 bases between the two germline ends. Germline assignment: CDR1 LGHDT and CDR2 YNNKEL (reference sequence). The CDR3 nucleotides are TGTGCCAGCAGCCCTACAGGATTCAATGAAAAACTGTTTTTT. Protein product: CASSPTGFNEKLFF. Complete variable domain (other parts from reference TRBV3-1 and TRBJ1-4): DTAVSQTPKYLVTQMGNDKSIKCEQNLGHDTMYWYKQDSKKFLKIMFSYNNKELIINETVPNRFSPKSPDKAHLNLHINSLELGDSAVYFCASSPTGFNEKLFFGSGTQLSVL.

Points on this clonotype: This clone may be a read error of a much larger clone one base away. The genes are TRBV4-1 and TRBJ1-4; 9 bases match TRBD1. This CDR3 has 14 amino acids. Germline CDR1 MGHRA, CDR2 YSYEKL. CDR3 protein: CASNQEGTGEKLFF. CDR3 coding DNA: TGCGCCAGCAACCAAGAAGGGACAGGGGAAAAACTGTTTTTT.

This clonotype was found a few times. The rearrangement links TRBV15 to TRBJ1-5; D gene unclear. In germline, CDR1 is LNHNV, CDR2 YYDKDF (reference sequence). Trimming cost V 1 base and J 4 bases, with 11 bases left between them. The CDR3 is made up of 15 amino acids. In nucleotides, the CDR3 is TGTGCCACCAGCAGAGCTAGACTTCCGAATCAGCCCCAGCATTTT. The encoded protein is CATSRARLPNQPQHF.

The CDR3 bases are TGTGCCAGCACCCCCGTAGGCGCGGACGAGCAGTACTTC. Residues: CASTPVGADEQYF. The chain combines TRBV7-9 with TRBJ2-7; D is ambiguous. The V and J ends lost 7 bases and 5 bases respectively, with 15 bases between them. Germline CDR1 SEHNR, CDR2 FQNEAQ (reference sequence). The CDR3 is 13 amino acids.

This clonotype came up a few times. This chain joins TRBV7-9 and TRBJ1-1, with D possibly matching TRBD1 (5 bases). In germline, CDR1 is SEHNR, CDR2 FQNEAQ (reference sequence). The CDR3 is 14 residues long. V lost 5 bases and J lost 0, with 10 bases in between. The CDR3 DNA reads TGTGCCAGCAGCGCCGACAGCATGAACACTGAAGCTTTCTTT. It yields the protein CASSADSMNTEAFF.

V is TRBV6-5 and J is TRBJ1-3; no definite D call. The V and J ends lost 6 bases and 0 bases respectively, with 15 bases between them. Looked up from germline, CDR1 is MNHEY and CDR2 is SVGAGI. The CDR3 totals 16 residues. The CDR3 spells CASSPWRVGSGNTIYF. CDR3 bases: TGTGCCAGCAGCCCCTGGAGGGTAGGCTCTGGAAACACCATATATTTT.

This clonotype was picked up many times. The chain recombines TRBV28 with TRBJ2-2; no clear D. The CDR3 contains 14 residues. V lost 5 bases and J lost 6, with 13 bases in between. Germline lookup yields CDR1 MDHEN and CDR2 SYDVKM. CDR3 sequence: CASSPLSPAGELFF. The CDR3 region has the DNA TGTGCCAGCAGTCCCCTCAGTCCCGCCGGGGAGCTGTTTTTT.

This clonotype appeared many times. This chain joins TRBV2 and TRBJ2-2, with D perhaps TRBD1 or TRBD2 (5 bases each). Germline V lookup: CDR1 SNHLY, CDR2 FYNNEI. The length of the CDR3 is 15 residues. V was cut by 3 bases and J by 6 bases, with 14 bases left in between. CDR3 residues: CASSEFRERAGELFF. DNA for the CDR3: TGTGCCAGCAGTGAGTTCAGGGAGCGTGCCGGGGAGCTGTTTTTT.

This clonotype showed up just a few times. J is TRBJ2-7 and V is TRBV12-3 or TRBV12-4, with D hard to call. The CDR3 extends over 14 amino acids. V lost 2 bases, J lost 4 bases, and 12 bases lay in between. The CDR3 DNA reads as TGTGCCAGCAGTTTATTAGAGAGAGTGTACGAGCAGTACTTC. Residues: CASSLLERVYEQYF.

This clonotype occurred many times. V gene TRBV7-9 combines with J gene TRBJ1-1; no definite D call. V was trimmed by 5 bases and J by 1 base, leaving 11 bases between them. Looked up from germline, CDR1 is SEHNR and CDR2 is FQNEAQ (reference sequence). This CDR3 is 14 amino acids long. The CDR3 DNA reads as TGTGCCAGCAGCGAGGGCGCCAGGAACACTGAAGCTTTCTTT. It yields the protein CASSEGARNTEAFF. The entire variable domain, with the rest obtained from reference TRBV7-9 and TRBJ1-1, is as follows: DTGVSQNPRHKITKRGQNVTFRCDPISEHNRLYWYRQTLGQGPEFLTYFQNEAQLEKSRLLSDRFSAERPKGSFSTLEIQRTEQGDSAMYLCASSEGARNTEAFFGQGTRLTVV.

The CDR3 reads CASTLTRPQHF. The CDR3 coding sequence is TGTGCCAGCACGTTAACTCGGCCCCAGCATTTT. The chain links TRBV2 to TRBJ1-5; the D is unclear. This CDR3 has 11 residues. Germline V gene data show CDR1 as SNHLY and CDR2 as FYNNEI. Trimming pared 7 bases from V and 9 bases from J, leaving 10 bases between.

This clonotype was seen ten or more times. V is TRBV12-3 or TRBV12-4 and J is TRBJ1-5, with TRBD1 matching over 8 bases. Losses at the gene ends were 5 bases for V and 2 bases for J; bases not matched to a gene: 2. This CDR3 contains 14 residues. This CDR3 is CASSADRGNQPQHF. CDR3 DNA: TGTGCCAGCAGTGCGGACAGGGGCAATCAGCCCCAGCATTTT.

The gene calls are TRBV2 and TRBJ1-1; D call uncertain. The CDR3 extends over 11 amino acids. V shed 6 bases and J shed 5 bases, with 7 bases lying between them. CDR1 is SNHLY, CDR2 FYNNEI, per germline. The CDR3 loop is CASRPGTEAFF. The CDR3 region has the DNA TGTGCCAGCAGGCCGGGGACTGAAGCTTTCTTT.

This clonotype was counted a few times. The CDR3 coding sequence is TGTGCCAGCAGGCCGGGACAGGGAAACCTCTACGAGCAGTACTTC. Protein: CASRPGQGNLYEQYF. J is TRBJ2-7 and V is TRBV7-2, with TRBD1 identical over 9 bases. CDR3 length: 15 amino acids. Germline CDR1 SGHTA, CDR2 FQGNSA. V shed 6 bases, J shed 3 bases, and the junction held 9 bases outside the gene matches.